Below are 6 T cell receptor beta chains sequenced from a single sample in a study of blood T cell repertoires in COVID-19. The protocol was immunoSEQ multiplex PCR, while the TCRdb copy is restricted to in-frame clones and leaves out a portion. The sample consists of just over 250,000 clones, less than 90% of them appearing once. Material for sequencing was peripheral blood. The receptors shown here come from a man between 60 and 70 years old who had recovered from COVID-19.

The chain employs TRBV5-4 and TRBJ1-1; D ambiguous. The CDR3 is 15 amino acids. V lost 5 bases, J lost 1 base, and 15 bases lay in between. CDR1 and CDR2 (germline): SGHNT, YYREEE (reference sequence). Here the CDR3 reads CASRKDFKGNTEAFF. The CDR3, as DNA: TGTGCCAGCAGGAAGGACTTCAAGGGGAACACTGAAGCTTTCTTT.

This clone was counted between two and nine times. The rearrangement joins TRBV6-1 to TRBJ1-1; D is possibly TRBD1 (5 bases). Germline V gene sequence: CDR1 MNHNS, CDR2 SASEGT. The CDR3 covers 13 residues. Trimming took off 3 bases at V and 5 bases at J, with 10 bases between the two ends. The CDR3 region has the DNA TGTGCCAGCAGTGAGGGGCGTTGGACTGAAGCTTTCTTT. Its translation is CASSEGRWTEAFF.

The chain recombines TRBV3-1 (or the pseudogene TRBV3-2) with TRBJ2-1; TRBD1 might be the D (6 bases). This CDR3 is built from 15 residues. Germline V gene lookup returns CDR1 LGHDT and CDR2 YNNKEL (reference sequence). With 6 bases removed from V and 8 bases from J, the gap between germline ends came to 20 bases. CDR3 protein: CASRFDSRGMDEQFF. In nucleotides, the CDR3 is TGTGCCAGCAGGTTCGATTCCAGGGGTATGGATGAGCAGTTCTTC.

V is TRBV3-1 (or the pseudogene TRBV3-2) and J is TRBJ2-1, with 11 bases that match TRBD2. This CDR3 is built from 17 residues. V was clipped by 4 bases and J by 8 bases; unmatched bases: 13. Germline assignment: CDR1 LGHDT and CDR2 YNNKEL (reference sequence). CDR3 sequence reads: CASSPSILAGGFDEQFF. The CDR3 coding sequence is TGTGCCAGCAGCCCCTCCATTTTAGCGGGGGGGTTTGATGAGCAGTTCTTC.

The chain employs TRBV7-9 and TRBJ2-7; 9 bases map to TRBD1. The length of the CDR3 is 16 residues. CDR1 and CDR2 from the germline V gene are SEHNR and FQNEAQ (reference sequence). V dropped 4 bases and J dropped 2; count of bases not matched to a gene: 9. CDR3 region: CASSSPGQGIPYEQYF. DNA of the CDR3: TGTGCCAGCAGCTCTCCAGGACAGGGGATCCCCTACGAGCAGTACTTC.

V is TRBV30 and J is TRBJ1-4, with 8 bases aligning to TRBD1. This CDR3 has 16 residues. The V segment lost 3 bases and the J segment 8 bases; nucleotides outside the gene matches: 14. From germline, CDR1 is GTSNPN and CDR2 SVGIG (reference sequence). The CDR3 DNA is TGTGCCTGGAGAAAAAGGACAGGGCCCGGTGAGGAAAAACTGTTTTTT. It is translated as CAWRKRTGPGEEKLFF. The full variable domain, rest sourced from reference TRBV30 and TRBJ1-4, is SQTIHQWPATLVQPVGSPLSLECTVEGTSNPNLYWYRQAAGRGLQLLFYSVGIGQISSEVPQNLSASRPQDRQFILSSKKLLLSDSGFYLCAWRKRTGPGEEKLFFGSGTQLSVL.